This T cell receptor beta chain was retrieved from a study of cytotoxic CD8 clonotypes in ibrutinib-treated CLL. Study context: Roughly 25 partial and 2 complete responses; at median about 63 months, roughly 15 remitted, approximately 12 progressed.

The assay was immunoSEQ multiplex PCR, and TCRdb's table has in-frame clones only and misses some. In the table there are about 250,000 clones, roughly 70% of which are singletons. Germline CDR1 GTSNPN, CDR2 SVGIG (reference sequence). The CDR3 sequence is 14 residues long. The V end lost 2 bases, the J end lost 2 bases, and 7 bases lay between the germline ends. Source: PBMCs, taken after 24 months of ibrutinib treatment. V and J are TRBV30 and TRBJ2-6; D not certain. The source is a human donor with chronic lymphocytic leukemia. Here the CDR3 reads CAWSLGAGANVLTF. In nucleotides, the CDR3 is TGTGCCTGGAGTTTGGGTGCTGGGGCCAACGTCCTGACTTTC.